The clone carrying this TCR beta chain was found a few times. Researchers amplified the TCR beta CDR3 regions from RNA transcripts. Researchers ran a first-round RT-PCR on the TCR CDR3 using the HTBI primer set. Each CDR3 protein is one row after TCRdb ran MiXCR on the multiplex PCR reads. Counted here are around 690,000 distinct CDR3 sequences, 17% occurring once; the ten biggest clones make up 15% to 19%. The data originate from a study of T cells in Graves' hyperthyroidism and ophthalmopathy. The diagnoses drew upon clinical symptoms, serum thyroxine and TRAb, thyroid ultrasound and orbital computed tomography. The specimen sequenced was blood. The clonotype originates from a man in his forties or fifties with Graves' hyperthyroidism.

CDR3 sequence reads: CASSLLSEYEQYF. The CDR3 DNA follows: TGCGCCAGCAGCTTGCTTTCTGAATACGAGCAGTACTTC. The chain combines TRBV5-1 with TRBJ2-7, with unresolved D. Germline-derived CDR1 and CDR2 are SGHRS and YFSETQ. The CDR3 loop spans 13 amino acids. V lost 1 base to trimming and J lost 4 bases, with 9 bases between them.